A selection of T cell receptor beta chains follows, all from one sample in a study of radiation and T cells in renal cell carcinoma. The table came from immunoSEQ multiplex PCR; TCRdb's copy has only in-frame clones and leaves some out. Altogether about 150,000 clones are present, 75% to 90% being singletons, with the ten largest covering 15% to 20%. Sequencing used blood, obtained from a patient whose treatment included radiotherapy and nephrectomy. The receptors derive from a woman in her forties or fifties with renal cell carcinoma. Each CDR3 is given with its conserved first and last residue. Each record gives: CDR3 DNA, CDR3 protein, J gene, clone size, D gene, V gene. D genes are given only for firm matches. Clone size appears in some rows only: once, few, many, or a class for an expanded clone.

TGTGCCAGCTCACCAATGGGGACGGGGAACACCGGGGAGCTGTTTTTT CASSPMGTGNTGELFF TRBJ2-2 - - TRBV18
TGCGCCAGCAGCCCCGGCTCGGGAGCGGGAGGTTACGAGCAGTACTTC CASSPGSGAGGYEQYF TRBJ2-7 once TRBD2 TRBV5-1
TGTGCCAGCAGCACAGACGGGACCCCTGGTCGCCATGGCTACACCTTC CASSTDGTPGRHGYTF TRBJ1-2 - - TRBV7-9
TGCGCCAGCAGCCATGAGAGGGGTACTAATGAAAAACTGTTTTTT CASSHERGTNEKLFF TRBJ1-4 - - TRBV4-1
TGTGCCAGCAGCCGGGGGGTAGCGGGAAGGGAGACCCAGTACTTC CASSRGVAGRETQYF TRBJ2-5 - TRBD2 TRBV6-5
TGCGCCAGCAGCCAAGACACTAGCGGGGTGAACACCGGGGAGCTGTTTTTT CASSQDTSGVNTGELFF TRBJ2-2 - TRBD2 TRBV4-3
TGTGCCAGCAGCCCTGGAGGCAGGGGGTCAGATACGCAGTATTTT CASSPGGRGSDTQYF TRBJ2-3 - TRBD1 TRBV5-4
TGTGCCAGCAGCCGACAGGGGGCGGATTCACCCCTCCACTTT CASSRQGADSPLHF TRBJ1-6 - TRBD1 TRBV7-9
TGCGCCAGCAGCCCTGGGTCAACGGCCACCGGGGAGCTGTTTTTT CASSPGSTATGELFF TRBJ2-2 - - TRBV5-1
TGTGCCAGCAGCGTAGACGCAGGGACCTCTGGAAACACCATATATTTT CASSVDAGTSGNTIYF TRBJ1-3 - - TRBV9
TGTGCCAGCAGCGCAACTAGCGTTTCCTACAATGAGCAGTTCTTC CASSATSVSYNEQFF TRBJ2-1 - TRBD2 TRBV9
TGTGCCAGCTCCAGGGGGGCTTGGACTGAAGCTTTCTTT CASSRGAWTEAFF TRBJ1-1 few TRBD1 TRBV18
TGTGCCAGCAGCCCCCTTTGGGGTAGCTCCTCCTACGAGCAGTACTTC CASSPLWGSSSYEQYF TRBJ2-7 - - TRBV28
TGTGCCAGTAGTACCCGGGACAGGGGTTTGATAACTGAAGCTTTCTTT CASSTRDRGLITEAFF TRBJ1-1 - TRBD1 TRBV19
TGTGCCAGCTCCCTTGCCAACAGGGAAGATACGCAGTATTTT CASSLANREDTQYF TRBJ2-3 - - TRBV18
TGCGCCAGCAGTGAGGGAACCGGGGAGCTGTTTTTT CASSEGTGELFF TRBJ2-2 - - TRBV10-2
TGTGCCAGCAGCCCTGGACAGGGATGGGAGCAGTACTTC CASSPGQGWEQYF TRBJ2-7 - TRBD1 TRBV11-3
TGTGCCAGCAGCAACGATCTCGGGGGGGAAGCTTTCTTT CASSNDLGGEAFF TRBJ1-1 - - TRBV2
TGTGCCAGCAGCTGGGAGGGGGTAGGTGGCTACACCTTC CASSWEGVGGYTF TRBJ1-2 - - TRBV7-9
TGTGCCAGCGATACCGGGGACACTAATGAAAAACTGTTTTTT CASDTGDTNEKLFF TRBJ1-4 - - TRBV6-1
TGCGCCAGCAGTGAGTCGACGGGCAGATCTAAGTACTTC CASSESTGRSKYF TRBJ2-4 - - TRBV10-1
TGTGCCAGAAGCTTTAACAGGGGGTCCTACGAGCAGTACTTC CARSFNRGSYEQYF TRBJ2-7 - TRBD1 TRBV5-3
TGTGCCGTTCGAGCGGGGGGCGGCACAGATACGCAGTATTTT CAVRAGGGTDTQYF TRBJ2-3 - TRBD2 TRBV7-2
TGTGCCAGCAGTGCGACGACAGGGAATGCCGGGGAGCTGTTTTTT CASSATTGNAGELFF TRBJ2-2 - TRBD1 TRBV28
TGCGCCAGCAGCCCGGGACCGAGCTCTGGAAACACCATATATTTT CASSPGPSSGNTIYF TRBJ1-3 - - TRBV5-1
TGTGCCAGCAGTTTAGGGATTGTAGTAAAGGGGACCAACGAGCAGTACTTC CASSLGIVVKGTNEQYF TRBJ2-7 - - TRBV27
TGTGCCAGCAGTTTTACCCCGATGGACCCTAACTATGGCTACACCTTC CASSFTPMDPNYGYTF TRBJ1-2 - - TRBV27
TGTGCCAGCAGTTTTGGTGAAGATCAGCCCCAGCATTTT CASSFGEDQPQHF TRBJ1-5 - - TRBV6-6
TGTGCCAGCAGAGACTATTCAGGGGGCGAAAACATTCAGTACTTC CASRDYSGGENIQYF TRBJ2-4 - TRBD1 TRBV11-2
TGTGCCACCGGAAGTAACTATGGCTACACCTTC CATGSNYGYTF TRBJ1-2 - - TRBV15
TGTGCCAGCTCCAAGCGGGGAGGACCTTTCTCCTACAATGAGCAGTTCTTC CASSKRGGPFSYNEQFF TRBJ2-1 - TRBD2 TRBV5-4
TGCGCCAGCAGCGAACACGGCGAGCAGTACTTC CASSEHGEQYF TRBJ2-7 - - TRBV5-1
TGTGCCGCTCCCCAAAGGGGGTGCCCAATGTGGAAAATAGGGTCCTACGAGCAGTACTTC CAAPQRGCPMWKIGSYEQYF TRBJ2-7 - - TRBV9
TGTGCCAGCAGCTACAGACTAGCGGGGGGCACAGATACGCAGTATTTT CASSYRLAGGTDTQYF TRBJ2-3 - TRBD2 TRBV5-6
TGTGCCAGCAGTGAAGTTTTCAAAAATGAAAAACTGTTTTTT CASSEVFKNEKLFF TRBJ1-4 - - TRBV6-1
TGTGCCAGCTCATCACCCCCGGGCTACACCTTC CASSSPPGYTF TRBJ1-2 - - TRBV18
TGCGCCAGCAGCTTGGAATTGTTAGCGGAGACCCAGTACTTC CASSLELLAETQYF TRBJ2-5 - - TRBV5-1
TGTGCCAGTAGTATAGATACGGGAGGATCGGAATTTAGCAATCAGCCCCAGCATTTT CASSIDTGGSEFSNQPQHF TRBJ1-5 - - TRBV19
TGCGCCAGCAGCCAACTAACAGGGGGCCCCAACTATGGCTACACCTTC CASSQLTGGPNYGYTF TRBJ1-2 - TRBD1 TRBV4-3
TGTGCCAGCAGCTTAGACACTGAAGCTTTCTTT CASSLDTEAFF TRBJ1-1 few - TRBV7-2
TGTGCCAGCACCACCAGCCTAGTATCTGGAAACACCATATATTTT CASTTSLVSGNTIYF TRBJ1-3 - - TRBV9
TGTGCCAGCAGCCTGGACGGAAACTATGGCTACACCTTC CASSLDGNYGYTF TRBJ1-2 - - TRBV5-4
TGTGCCAGCAATGGGAACCTCAATCAGCCCCAGCATTTT CASNGNLNQPQHF TRBJ1-5 - - TRBV2
TGCAGCGGGATTAGGGGGGGCTCCTACAATGAGCAGTTCTTC CSGIRGGSYNEQFF TRBJ2-1 - - TRBV29-1
TGTGCCAGCGACCGAGATGCTGTGAACACTGAAGCTTTCTTT CASDRDAVNTEAFF TRBJ1-1 - - TRBV2